This T cell receptor beta chain came from a study of T cells in Graves' hyperthyroidism and ophthalmopathy. At least ten counts were recorded for this clonotype. Its antigen is not known. From RNA transcripts, TCR beta CDR3 regions were amplified. TCR CDR3 underwent first-round RT-PCR with the HTBI primer set. TCRdb ran MiXCR on the multiplex PCR reads and lists one entry per CDR3 protein. This sample has 500,000 to 650,000 distinct CDR3 sequences, with 20% found just once. Study-level points and caveats: Ophthalmopathy got predicted by the model a median around 6.6 months before its onset.

The CDR3 sequence is 14 residues long. Germline CDR1 MNHNS, CDR2 SASEGT. V lost 2 bases to trimming and J lost 6 bases, with 11 bases between them. This rearrangement joins TRBV6-1 to TRBJ1-5; D is unresolved. The sequenced sample was blood. This clonotype was obtained from a man between 40 and 49 years old with Graves' ophthalmopathy. CDR3 DNA sequence: TGTGCCAGCAGTGAAAGGGCAGTTGGTCAGCCCCAGCATTTT. It yields the protein CASSERAVGQPQHF.